Listed below are T cell receptor beta chains from one sample, sequenced in a study of blood T cell repertoires in COVID-19. Assay used: immunoSEQ multiplex PCR; TCRdb lists only in-frame clones, some missing. The sample yields around 84,000 clones, around 84% seen once. The material sequenced was peripheral blood. The receptors shown here come from a man older than 75 with active or convalescent COVID-19. Each CDR3 is given with its conserved first and last residue. D genes are given only for firm matches. Clone size is shown for a subset of rows, as once, few, many or a class of expanded clone.

len	d_gene	v_gene	j_gene	abundance	CDR3nt	CDR3aa
17	-	TRBV5-1	TRBJ1-1	-	TGCGCCAGCAGCCAACCCCCAGGGGTTTCGTTGGGCACTGAAGCTTTCTTT	CASSQPPGVSLGTEAFF
13	-	TRBV6-5	TRBJ1-1	-	TGTGCCAGCAGTCCCAGGGAGGACACTGAAGCTTTCTTT	CASSPREDTEAFF
15	TRBD1	TRBV5-1	TRBJ2-3	-	TGCGCCAGCAGCCCCGAGACAGGGACGACAGATACGCAGTATTTT	CASSPETGTTDTQYF
14	-	TRBV11-2	TRBJ2-3	-	TGTGCCAGCAGCTACAGTCGTGGTACAGATACGCAGTATTTT	CASSYSRGTDTQYF
13	-	TRBV18	TRBJ2-4	-	TGTGCCAGCTCACCAAGGGGAGGTGACATTCAGTACTTC	CASSPRGGDIQYF
14	-	TRBV7-2	TRBJ2-2	once	TGTGCCAGCAGCTTAGTCACGAACACCGGGGAGCTGTTTTTT	CASSLVTNTGELFF
12	-	TRBV6-2/TRBV6-3	TRBJ1-5	once	TGTGCCAGCAGCCCCCCAAGCCAGCCCCAGCATTTT	CASSPPSQPQHF
12	-	TRBV19	TRBJ2-3	-	TGTGCCAGCCAGGGTGGGACAGATACGCAGTATTTT	CASQGGTDTQYF
16	-	TRBV7-5	TRBJ2-5	-	TGTGCCAGAAGCTTAGTAGCGACCCACTTAAAAGAGACCCAGTACTTC	CARSLVATHLKETQYF
15	TRBD1	TRBV7-9	TRBJ1-4	-	TGTGCCAGCAGCTCAACAGGGGGTTTTGATGAAAAACTGTTTTTT	CASSSTGGFDEKLFF
17	-	TRBV5-1	TRBJ2-5	-	TGCGCCAGCAGCTTGGAAGGTACAGGCCTCAACCGGGAGACCCAGTACTTC	CASSLEGTGLNRETQYF
15	-	TRBV5-4	TRBJ1-2	-	TGTGCCAGCAGCTTGTTTGGGGGCTCCATCTATGGCTACACCTTC	CASSLFGGSIYGYTF
12	-	TRBV3-1/TRBV3-2	TRBJ1-2	-	TGTGCCAGCACCACAAGGGGGTATGGCTACACCTTC	CASTTRGYGYTF
16	TRBD1	TRBV24-1	TRBJ2-3	-	TGTGCCACCAGTGACCCTACAGGGGGCTGGACAGATACGCAGTATTTT	CATSDPTGGWTDTQYF
15	-	TRBV24-1	TRBJ2-5	-	TGTGCCACCAGTGACCGGGTGGCGGGGCGAGAGACCCAGTACTTC	CATSDRVAGRETQYF
16	TRBD2	TRBV9	TRBJ2-2	-	TGTGCCAGCAGCGCCCTCGCGGGGGAGGGCACCGGGGAGCTGTTTTTT	CASSALAGEGTGELFF
13	-	TRBV7-3	TRBJ2-1	-	TGTGCCAGCAGCTTTAGCGGATACAATGAGCAGTTCTTC	CASSFSGYNEQFF
14	TRBD1	TRBV6-5	TRBJ1-2	few	TGTGCCAGCAGGGGGGACAGGGACGGCTATGGCTACACCTTC	CASRGDRDGYGYTF
13	TRBD1	TRBV12-3/TRBV12-4	TRBJ1-1	-	TGTGCCAGCACTCGTGACAGGGGCACTGAAGCTTTCTTT	CASTRDRGTEAFF
14	-	TRBV5-6	TRBJ2-5	-	TGTGCCAGCAGCCCGGTCGGAGGCCGAGAGACCCAGTACTTC	CASSPVGGRETQYF
17	TRBD1	TRBV3-1/TRBV3-2	TRBJ1-4	-	TGTGCCAGCAGCCAAGACGGCAGGGGGTTGGCTAATGAAAAACTGTTTTTT	CASSQDGRGLANEKLFF
13	TRBD1	TRBV5-1	TRBJ1-2	-	TGCGCCAGCAGCCTAGGACAGGGTCATGGCTACACCTTC	CASSLGQGHGYTF
14	-	TRBV5-6	TRBJ1-1	-	TGTGCCAGCAGCTCCAGTACAGGGCGATCGGAAGCTTTCTTT	CASSSSTGRSEAFF
14	-	TRBV14	TRBJ1-1	-	TGTGCCAGCACCCCAGGGAGGGGAAGCACTGAAGCTTTCTTT	CASTPGRGSTEAFF
13	TRBD1	TRBV16	TRBJ1-2	-	TGTGCCAGCAGCCAGCAGGGGGACTATGGCTACACCTTC	CASSQQGDYGYTF
17	-	TRBV21-1	TRBJ1-1	-	TGTGCCAGCAGCAAGACTGCACGGAGAACTGTGAACACTGAAGCTTTCTTT	CASSKTARRTVNTEAFF
14	-	TRBV18	TRBJ2-5	-	TGTGCCAGCTCACCACTTGTGGGAGGAGAGACCCAGTACTTC	CASSPLVGGETQYF
16	TRBD2	TRBV9	TRBJ2-2	-	TGTGCCAGCAGCGCCGGACTAGCGGGAGTTTTCGGGGAGCTGTTTTTT	CASSAGLAGVFGELFF
15	-	TRBV21-1	TRBJ1-6	-	TGTGCCAGCAGCATCAAGGGACAGTATAATTCACCCCTCCACTTT	CASSIKGQYNSPLHF
15	-	TRBV5-1	TRBJ1-4	-	TGCGCCAGCGCCCGGGTCCAGGGCCCAAATGAAAAACTGTTTTTT	CASARVQGPNEKLFF
15	TRBD1	TRBV5-8	TRBJ2-1	-	TGTGCCAGCAGCATCGGACAGGTCCGAGGAAATGAGCAGTTCTTC	CASSIGQVRGNEQFF
14	-	TRBV7-9	TRBJ2-3	-	TGTGCCAGCACCCTACCAGGGTTCCCAGATACGCAGTATTTT	CASTLPGFPDTQYF
14	TRBD2	TRBV7-2	TRBJ2-5	-	TGTGCCAGCAGCTTAGCACGGGGGGAGAAGACCCAGTACTTC	CASSLARGEKTQYF
14	TRBD2	TRBV2	TRBJ2-1	-	TGTGCCAGCAGTCTAGGGACTAGCGGGAGTCCACTACTCTTC	CASSLGTSGSPLLF
17	TRBD1	TRBV7-2	TRBJ2-2	-	TGTGCCAGCACCCCAGGAGTAACGACAGGGTTGGTCCGGGAGCTGTTTTTT	CASTPGVTTGLVRELFF
14	TRBD2	TRBV2	TRBJ2-1	-	TGTGCCAGCCTTCGGACTAGCGGTTACAATGAGCAGTTCTTC	CASLRTSGYNEQFF
15	-	TRBV6-5	TRBJ1-1	-	TGTGCCAGCAGCCACAGACAGCAAGGGCACACTGAAGCTTTCTTT	CASSHRQQGHTEAFF
15	TRBD1	TRBV5-5	TRBJ1-1	-	TGTGCCAGCAGCCTCCACGGACAGGGGGCAAATGAAGCTTTCTTT	CASSLHGQGANEAFF
16	TRBD1	TRBV3-1/TRBV3-2	TRBJ2-5	-	TGTGCCAGCAGCCAACAGGGACAGGGGTATCAAGAGACCCAGTACTTC	CASSQQGQGYQETQYF
16	TRBD2	TRBV27	TRBJ2-1	-	TGTGCCAGCAGTACCCGGACTAGCGGGAGTAACAATGAGCAGTTCTTC	CASSTRTSGSNNEQFF
16	TRBD1	TRBV3-1/TRBV3-2	TRBJ1-2	-	TGTGCCAGCAGCCACAGAACCGGGACAGGGCTCTATGGCTACACCTTC	CASSHRTGTGLYGYTF